This TCR beta chain was sequenced in a study of blood T cells in healthy people across ages. Study conclusions and caveats: It was held that the diversity estimates obtained from one million T cells were underestimates. It was not possible, with unsorted PBMCs, to conclusively compare naive and antigen-experienced cells. Any changes in expanded clonotypes were possibly confounded, as donor CMV status remained unknown.

A remark on this clonotype: Its antigen is not identified. A read error may produce the germline difference seen at one junction end.

The CDR3 is made up of 15 amino acids. Per the germline V gene, CDR1 is MNHEY and CDR2 is SVGAGI. Around 9.4 milliliters was the volume of peripheral blood drawn from each donor. Sample-barcoded 5' priming and a J-beta primer mix drove a second PCR of roughly 6 to 12 cycles. Via MiXCR, TCRdb re-called the 5' RACE reads, giving one row per CDR3 protein. The sample contains about 1,400,000 distinct CDR3 sequences, roughly 40% of which appear only once. The chain uses TRBV6-5 and TRBJ1-1, with D perhaps matching TRBD1 (5 bases). The sequence was obtained from a woman aged 18-29 years in good health. The sequenced sample consisted of blood. This chain's CDR3 is CASSHSVEGATEAFF. As DNA, the CDR3 is TGTGCCAGCAGTCACTCGGTGGAAGGGGCGACTGAAGCTTTCTTT.